The 8 T cell receptor beta chains below come from one sample, sequenced in a study of blood T cells in healthy people across ages. Alongside a J-beta primer mix, a sample-barcoded 5' primer served in a second PCR lasting about 7 to 11 cycles. TCRdb independently ran MiXCR on the 5' RACE reads; one entry per CDR3 protein. The sample includes approximately 820,000 distinct CDR3 sequences, more than 40% seen only once; the top ten take around 18%. The source material was blood. These receptors were collected from a man aged 55 to 69 in good health.

The table lists this clonotype with a few counts. J is TRBJ1-2 and V is TRBV13; no clear D. CDR1 and CDR2 from the germline V gene are PRHDT and FYEKMQ (reference sequence). V was shortened by 8 bases and J by 0 bases, with 7 bases between the two germline ends. The CDR3 is 12 amino acids. The CDR3 protein is CASSTANYGYTF. Written as DNA, the CDR3 is TGTGCCAGCTCCACAGCTAACTATGGCTACACCTTC.

This rearrangement joins TRBV15 to TRBJ2-1; 7 bases agree with TRBD1. CDR3 length equals 16 residues. Germline V CDR1 and CDR2: LNHNV, YYDKDF (reference sequence). Unmatched junction bases numbered 12, after V lost 4 bases and J lost 6 bases. CDR3 coding DNA: TGTGCCACCAGCAAAGCCCTTGGGACAGTAATCAATGAGCAGTTCTTC. Its protein product is CATSKALGTVINEQFF.

The V call is TRBV7-2, the J call TRBJ2-1; D possibly corresponds to TRBD1 (5 bases). The ends were cut back, 4 bases at V and 11 bases at J, with 12 bases in the middle. Germline V gene data show CDR1 as SGHTA and CDR2 as FQGNSA. This CDR3 spans 12 amino acids. CDR3 amino acids: CASSSDSKKQFF. In DNA form, the CDR3 reads TGTGCCAGCAGCTCTGACAGCAAAAAGCAGTTCTTC.

A single count supports this clonotype. The rearrangement uses TRBV7-2 and TRBJ1-6, with D unresolved. The CDR3 sequence is 13 residues long. Germline CDR1 reads SGHTA; CDR2 reads FQGNSA. With 8 bases removed from V and 1 base from J, the gap between germline ends came to 6 bases. The CDR3 protein is CASQRSYNSPLHF. The CDR3 region has the DNA TGTGCCAGCCAGAGATCCTATAATTCACCCCTCCACTTT.

This clonotype was observed a handful of times. The chain employs TRBV7-2 and TRBJ2-1; 11 bases match TRBD2. The CDR3 runs 14 residues. CDR1 is SGHTA and CDR2 is FQGNSA in the germline V gene. With V trimmed by 6 bases and J by 10 bases, 8 bases remained unmatched. Here the CDR3 reads CASSFGTSGSEQFF. The CDR3 DNA reads as TGTGCCAGCAGTTTCGGGACTAGCGGAAGCGAGCAGTTCTTC.

This rearrangement joins TRBV12-3 or TRBV12-4 to TRBJ2-5, with D possibly matching TRBD2 (6 bases). This CDR3 region has 13 residues. With 5 bases removed from V and 5 bases from J, the gap between germline ends came to 12 bases. The CDR3 bases are TGTGCCAGCAGTCCAGAGGGACTTGAGACCCAGTACTTC. Protein: CASSPEGLETQYF.

This clonotype came up a few times. V is TRBV6-2 or TRBV6-3 and J is TRBJ2-7; no definite D call. V lost 5 bases to trimming and J lost 0 bases, with 11 bases between them. This CDR3 region has 14 residues. Germline V gives CDR1 MNHEY, CDR2 SVGEGT. CDR3 sequence reads: CASSLAESSYEQYF. CDR3 nucleotides: TGTGCCAGCAGTCTGGCAGAATCCTCCTACGAGCAGTACTTC.

The chain is built from TRBV7-3 and TRBJ2-3; D tentatively reads TRBD1 or TRBD2 (6 bases each). Germline V gene lookup returns CDR1 SGHTA and CDR2 FQGTGA. The CDR3 has 13 amino acids. Trimming took 8 bases from V and 5 from J, leaving 14 bases between them. The CDR3 is CASQRGRGDTQYF. For the CDR3, the DNA is TGTGCCAGCCAACGGGGGCGGGGAGATACGCAGTATTTT.